The clone carrying this T cell receptor beta chain was seen at least ten times. The antigen is unknown. V was trimmed by 3 bases and J by 2 bases, leaving 8 bases between them. The CDR3 has 13 residues. The germline CDR1 and CDR2 sequences are LNHNV and YYDKDF (reference sequence). The sample originates from a study of T-cell memory formation after mild COVID-19. A single record per CDR3 protein comes from TCRdb applying MiXCR to the 5' RACE reads. The table has 100,000 to 150,000 distinct CDR3 sequences, over 15% seen once. Points from the study as a whole: Clones that shrank (day 15 to 85) were balanced CD4/CD8, whereas later expanders leaned CD4+. Several responding clones turned up in pre-infection memory, indicating that cross-reactive memory may have taken part. Largely, contracting CD4+ clones fell within CM and EM, and contracting CD8+ clones within EMRA.

This chain connects TRBV15 to TRBJ2-7, with D uncertain. Sequenced: PBMCs or a T cell subset sorted from them (not recorded which). This TCR was sampled from a man between 18 and 35 years old who had mild COVID-19 (a few samples of this study predate the infection). Cell type and time point are not known. In nucleotides, the CDR3 is TGTGCCACCAGCAGGGACCGCCCCTACGAGCAGTACTTC. As protein: CATSRDRPYEQYF.